The 23 T cell receptor beta chains reported below all come from one sample, sequenced in a study of blood T cell repertoires in COVID-19. Using immunoSEQ multiplex PCR, the repertoire was profiled, and TCRdb retains in-frame clones only, with some absent. The sample contains around 130,000 clones, more than 80% of which appear only once. Material: peripheral blood. The receptors derive from a man between 65 and 79 years old with active or convalescent COVID-19.

V gene TRBV6-1 combines with J gene TRBJ2-5; perhaps TRBD2 as D (5 bases). CDR1 and CDR2 from the germline V gene are MNHNS and SASEGT. V gave up 0 bases and J gave up 9 bases, with 17 bases separating them. The CDR3 is made up of 15 amino acids. CDR3 protein: CASSEATMEPWAQYF. In nucleotides, the CDR3 is TGTGCCAGCAGTGAAGCGACTATGGAGCCTTGGGCCCAGTACTTC.

The chain carries TRBV24-1 and TRBJ1-4; maybe TRBD1 (5 bases). This CDR3 spans 15 amino acids. Looked up from germline, CDR1 is KGHDR and CDR2 is SFDVKD. With 6 bases removed from V and 5 bases from J, the gap between germline ends came to 15 bases. The CDR3 loop is CATSSSGAGNEKLFF. CDR3 coding DNA: TGTGCCACCAGTTCTAGCGGGGCCGGCAATGAAAAACTGTTTTTT.

This rearrangement joins TRBV28 to TRBJ1-2; D call uncertain. CDR3 size: 13 residues. V lost 5 bases and J lost 5, with 12 bases in between. Germline CDR1 MDHEN, CDR2 SYDVKM. The CDR3 protein is CASSPNGEYGYTF. As DNA, the CDR3 is TGTGCCAGCAGTCCGAACGGGGAGTATGGCTACACCTTC.

This chain links TRBV28 with TRBJ2-1; no reliable D call. CDR1 is MDHEN, CDR2 SYDVKM, per germline. The CDR3 extends over 13 amino acids. V was trimmed by 3 bases and J by 4 bases, leaving 7 bases between them. In DNA form, the CDR3 reads TGTGCCAGCAGTTTCGGCGGTTACAATGAGCAGTTCTTC. Its protein is CASSFGGYNEQFF.

The chain couples TRBV5-6 to TRBJ1-3; 7 bases match TRBD1. Trimming took 5 bases from V and 3 from J; bases not matched to a gene: 8. Germline V gene data show CDR1 as SGHDT and CDR2 as YYEEEE. This CDR3 has 15 residues. This chain's CDR3 is CASSPPGTVGNTIYF. CDR3 DNA sequence: TGTGCCAGCAGTCCCCCCGGGACAGTTGGAAACACCATATATTTT.

The chain combines TRBV5-5 with TRBJ2-5; 8 positions agree with TRBD2. The germline CDR1 and CDR2 sequences are SGHKS and YYEKEE (reference sequence). With V trimmed by 4 bases and J by 7 bases, 9 bases remained unmatched. CDR3 length equals 14 residues. DNA for the CDR3: TGTGCCAGCAGCGAACGGGAGGGCCGGGGGACCCAGTACTTC. Its translation: CASSEREGRGTQYF.

This clone was seen a handful of times. This sequence joins TRBV11-2 and TRBJ1-1; TRBD1 might be the D (5 bases). The V gene's germline CDR1 is SGHAT and CDR2 FQNNGV. Trimming left V 5 bases short and J 4 bases short, with 26 bases between. The CDR3 consists of 18 residues. CDR3 nucleotides: TGTGCCAGCAGCGCAACAACCCCCAGGTCCCAAAGGGGCACTGAAGCTTTCTTT. It translates to CASSATTPRSQRGTEAFF.

The chain employs TRBV11-3 and TRBJ2-1, with 9 nucleotides matching TRBD1. From germline, CDR1 is SGHNT and CDR2 YENEEA. The CDR3 is 15 residues long. Trimming removed 5 bases from V and 4 bases from J; junction bases left unmatched: 6. DNA of the CDR3: TGTGCCAGCAGCCCCACGGGACAGGGTTACAATGAGCAGTTCTTC. As protein: CASSPTGQGYNEQFF.

The V gene is TRBV7-9, the J gene TRBJ2-7; 10 bases are a match to TRBD1. Germline CDR1 reads SEHNR; CDR2 reads FQNEAQ (reference sequence). The CDR3 extends over 14 amino acids. V lost 4 bases to trimming and J lost 7 bases; unmatched junction nucleotides: 7. CDR3 region: CASSSGTGAWEQYF. The CDR3 DNA reads TGTGCCAGCAGCTCCGGGACAGGGGCTTGGGAGCAGTACTTC. The variable domain in full, with the rest retrieved from reference TRBV7-9 and TRBJ2-7, is DTGVSQNPRHKITKRGQNVTFRCDPISEHNRLYWYRQTLGQGPEFLTYFQNEAQLEKSRLLSDRFSAERPKGSFSTLEIQRTEQGDSAMYLCASSSGTGAWEQYFGPGTRLTVT.

The chain carries TRBV27 and TRBJ2-1, with unresolved D. Germline lookup yields CDR1 MNHEY and CDR2 SMNVEV (reference sequence). V was clipped by 5 bases and J by 6 bases, with 17 bases between them. The CDR3 is made up of 15 amino acids. The CDR3 spells CASSRTVVGSNEQFF. In nucleotides, the CDR3 is TGTGCCAGCAGTAGAACAGTCGTGGGCAGCAATGAGCAGTTCTTC.

The gene calls are TRBV19 and TRBJ2-6; tentatively, D is TRBD1 (6 bases). V gave up 5 bases and J gave up 4 bases, with 12 bases separating them. CDR1 is LNHDA, CDR2 SQIVND, per germline (reference sequence). The CDR3 is 15 amino acids. The CDR3 protein is CASSAGQSGANVLTF. CDR3 coding DNA: TGTGCCAGTAGTGCCGGACAGTCAGGGGCCAACGTCCTGACTTTC.

This rearrangement joins TRBV2 to TRBJ2-3; TRBD2 aligns across 11 bases. The CDR3 is 15 residues long. Trimming at V came to 7 bases and at J to 3 bases, leaving 6 bases not matched to a gene. Germline loops: CDR1 SNHLY, CDR2 FYNNEI. The CDR3 region has the DNA TGTGCCAGCATTTTACTAGCGGGAGTAACAGATACGCAGTATTTT. It is translated as CASILLAGVTDTQYF.

This clone is a singleton in its sample. The chain carries TRBV27 and TRBJ1-1, with TRBD1 matching over 8 bases. The CDR3 contains 13 residues. Germline V gene sequence: CDR1 MNHEY, CDR2 SMNVEV (reference sequence). The J segment lost 5 bases and the V segment lost 8 bases, leaving 7 bases of the junction unmatched. This CDR3 is CASSGQGRTEAFF. The CDR3 coding sequence is TGTGCCAGCTCCGGACAGGGCAGAACTGAAGCTTTCTTT.

The CDR3 here is CASSPQSGGNQPQHF. The CDR3 nucleotides read TGTGCCAGCAGCCCCCAGTCCGGGGGCAATCAGCCCCAGCATTTT. The V call is TRBV7-9, the J call TRBJ1-5; no clear D. Per the germline V gene, CDR1 is SEHNR and CDR2 is FQNEAQ (reference sequence). The CDR3 has 15 residues. V dropped 5 bases and J dropped 2 bases, with 13 bases sitting between them.

The chain is built from TRBV5-1 and TRBJ1-2; tentative D call: TRBD1 (5 bases). CDR1 is SGHRS and CDR2 is YFSETQ in the germline V gene. There are 14 residues in the CDR3. V was pared by 4 bases and J by 8 bases, with 18 bases between. CDR3: CASSPEGPLEGYTF. The CDR3 DNA follows: TGCGCCAGCAGCCCGGAGGGACCTTTGGAGGGCTACACCTTC.

The V call is TRBV28, the J call TRBJ2-6, with 10 bases aligning to TRBD1. This CDR3 has 22 residues. Germline values: CDR1 MDHEN, CDR2 SYDVKM. V trimming: 5 bases; J trimming: 1 base; junction bases outside the gene matches: 20. CDR3 DNA: TGTGCCAGCAGTCGCGACAGGGGGCGCGTTCAAGGGGTTGGGTCTGGGGCCAACGTCCTGACTTTC. It codes for CASSRDRGRVQGVGSGANVLTF. The full variable domain, its missing parts supplied by reference TRBV28 and TRBJ2-6, is DVKVTQSSRYLVKRTGEKVFLECVQDMDHENMFWYRQDPGLGLRLIYFSYDVKMKEKGDIPEGYSVSREKKERFSLILESASTNQTSMYLCASSRDRGRVQGVGSGANVLTFGAGSRLTVL.

This chain joins TRBV28 and TRBJ1-6; the match to TRBD1 covers 9 bases. The germline CDR1 and CDR2 sequences are MDHEN and SYDVKM. The CDR3 length is 19 residues. J was trimmed by 0 bases and V by 4 bases; bases with no gene match: 10. The chain's CDR3 is CASSSQGQGSSSYNSPLHF. CDR3 in DNA: TGTGCCAGCAGTTCCCAAGGACAGGGGTCGAGCTCCTATAATTCACCCCTCCACTTT. Drawing the rest from reference TRBV28 and TRBJ1-6, the complete variable domain is DVKVTQSSRYLVKRTGEKVFLECVQDMDHENMFWYRQDPGLGLRLIYFSYDVKMKEKGDIPEGYSVSREKKERFSLILESASTNQTSMYLCASSSQGQGSSSYNSPLHFGNGTRLTVT.

V is TRBV25-1 and J is TRBJ2-5; TRBD2 matches at 7 bases. Trimming cost V 1 base and J 1 base; bases outside gene matches: 6. Germline-derived CDR1 and CDR2 are MGHDK and SYGVNS. This CDR3 has 16 residues. The CDR3 DNA reads TGTGCCAGCAGTGAATGGCCCTCGGGGGGCCAAGAGACCCAGTACTTC. As protein: CASSEWPSGGQETQYF.

Only a few counts were recorded for this clone. The chain links TRBV3-1 (or the pseudogene TRBV3-2) to TRBJ1-2; the match to TRBD1 covers 7 bases. There are 15 residues in the CDR3. Germline loops: CDR1 LGHDT, CDR2 YNNKEL (reference sequence). Germline trimming cut 1 base from V and 2 bases from J; bases unmatched to any gene: 4. CDR3 nucleotide sequence: TGTGCCAGCAGCCAAGGACAGGGAATCAACTATGGCTACACCTTC. Translation: CASSQGQGINYGYTF.

This rearrangement joins TRBV5-1 to TRBJ2-5, with 9 bases identical to TRBD2. This CDR3 is built from 15 residues. Germline trimming cut 2 bases from V and 3 bases from J; bases unmatched to any gene: 5. Germline V gene sequence: CDR1 SGHRS, CDR2 YFSETQ. CDR3: CASSFTAGGEETQYF. CDR3 DNA sequence: TGCGCCAGCAGCTTCACAGCGGGGGGCGAAGAGACCCAGTACTTC.

This clone was picked up one time. Here the CDR3 DNA reads TGTGCCAGCAGCACAGGGTTACTGACTAATGAAAAACTGTTTTTT. Translated, it gives CASSTGLLTNEKLFF. V gene TRBV7-8 combines with J gene TRBJ1-4, with D possibly being TRBD1 (6 bases). CDR3 length: 15 amino acids. Germline values: CDR1 SGHVS, CDR2 FQNEAQ. Trimming shortened V by 5 bases and J by 2 bases, and 12 bases separated the two germline ends.

The chain uses TRBV7-3 and TRBJ2-7; perhaps TRBD1 as D (6 bases). The germline gives CDR1 SGHTA, CDR2 FQGTGA. The V gene lost 5 bases and the J gene lost 0 bases, with 14 bases spanning the gap. There are 15 residues in the CDR3. Here the CDR3 reads CASSPPKGHSYEQYF. The CDR3, as DNA: TGTGCCAGCAGCCCCCCGAAGGGACACTCCTACGAGCAGTACTTC.

The chain links TRBV28 to TRBJ1-4, with 8 bases that match TRBD1. The CDR3 is 15 residues long. CDR1 MDHEN and CDR2 SYDVKM come from the germline V gene. Trimming took 3 bases from V and 7 from J; bases not matched to a gene: 7. CDR3 sequence: CASSFLTGALEKLFF. The CDR3 bases are TGTGCCAGCAGTTTCCTGACAGGGGCCCTTGAAAAACTGTTTTTT.